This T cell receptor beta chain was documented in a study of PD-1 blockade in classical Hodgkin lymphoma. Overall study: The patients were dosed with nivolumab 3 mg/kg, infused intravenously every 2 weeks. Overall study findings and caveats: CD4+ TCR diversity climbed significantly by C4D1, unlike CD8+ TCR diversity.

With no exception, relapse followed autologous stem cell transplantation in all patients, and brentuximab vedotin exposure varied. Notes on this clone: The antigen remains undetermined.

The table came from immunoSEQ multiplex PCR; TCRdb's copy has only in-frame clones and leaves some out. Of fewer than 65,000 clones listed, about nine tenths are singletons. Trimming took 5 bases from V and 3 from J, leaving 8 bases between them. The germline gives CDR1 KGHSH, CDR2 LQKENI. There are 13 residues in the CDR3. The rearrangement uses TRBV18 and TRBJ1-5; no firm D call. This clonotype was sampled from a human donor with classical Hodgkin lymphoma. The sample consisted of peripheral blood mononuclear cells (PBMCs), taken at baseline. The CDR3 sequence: CASSSTNNQPQHF. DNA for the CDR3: TGTGCCAGCTCATCGACCAACAATCAGCCCCAGCATTTT.